This T cell receptor beta chain was sequenced during a study of blood T cells in healthy people across ages (dated by TCRdb to between 2015 and 2016). Broadly, across the study: Template switching captured roughly one uniquely barcoded TCR beta cDNA molecule per two T cells in model experiments. Using deep sequencing normalized with unique cDNA molecular identifiers, the study measured how TCR beta repertoire diversity changes with age. The donors were split into four age groups: young (average 16 years), middle-aged (39), aged (more than 60) and long-lived (roughly 80). Donors of different ages were randomly distributed across sequencing lanes to avoid experimental bias. Two additional independent replicas of 1 million unique cDNA reads from the same blood draw were analyzed for two donors (one aged 18 to 30 and one aged 80 or older). The paper as a whole reports these results and caveats: Observed TCR beta diversity per million T cells fell roughly linearly with age, and a significant reduction was already apparent by age around 40. The percentage of naive T cells measured by flow cytometry correlated strongly with observed TCR beta diversity. Total diversity estimates from one million sequenced T cells were considered lower bounds and underestimates. Bulk unsorted PBMC profiling prevented conclusive comparison of naive and antigen-experienced compartments. Donor CMV infection status was unknown, potentially confounding age-related changes in expanded clonotypes. Compared with the aged group, the long-lived group had more naive CD4+ T cells, fewer expanded clones and increased TCR diversity, a pattern suggesting age selection.

Per the germline V gene, SQVTM is the CDR1 and ANQGSEA is the CDR2. Between the V and J ends, shortened by 6 bases and 9 bases respectively, the junction contains 17 bases. Including the terminal cysteine and phenylalanine, the CDR3 comprises 12 residues. The CDR3 DNA has 36 bases and is translated from base 1. Only a few counts were recorded for this clonotype. This clone's antigen is unknown. Within one base of it there is no much larger clone, and no base qualities were kept. The protocol used for the library was 5' RACE. Sequencing instrument: Illumina HiSeq 2500. A second PCR of roughly 7 to 11 cycles was performed with a sample-barcoded 5' primer and a J-beta primer mix. A unique molecular identifier was introduced onto each TCR beta cDNA molecule by a template-switch 5' adaptor carrying 12 random nucleotides. Each sample yielded at least 2.5 million CDR3-containing paired-end reads. First-strand cDNA was synthesized from all RNA with the Mint cDNA synthesis kit, primed by a TRBC-specific oligonucleotide. All cDNA was treated with uracil-DNA glycosylase and then went through a first 18-cycle PCR with the universal primers M1SS and BC2_uni_R. Processing in the source paper ran as follows. For normalization, 1 million high-quality reads, each with a distinct molecular identifier, were randomly selected from each sample. Instead of being binned into consensus sequences, reads that shared molecular identifiers were thrown out. MiTCR, set to a Q25 quality threshold and the strictest error-elimination algorithm, was used for CDR3 identification, clonotype clustering and error correction. A nonparametric unseen species model with Euler transformation was used to estimate lower-bound total TCR beta diversity. The raw public reads went through TCRdb reprocessing: fastp at Q25, MiXCR clone calling, in-frame beta chains kept. Each CDR3 protein appears once, grouped with its most common genes and DNA. TCRdb, not the authors, supplied the V and J calls. The sample table holds about 570,000 distinct CDR3 sequences, of which about 26% were seen once. Around a sixth of the sample is held by the ten biggest clonotypes.

Donors were roughly 40 systemically healthy Caucasian individuals from Russia aged about 6 to 100 years. Each donor gave 8 to 10 milliliters of peripheral blood, collected into EDTA-treated Vacutainer tubes. PBMCs were isolated by Ficoll-Paque density-gradient centrifugation, with at least 6 million obtained per sample. Trizol reagent was used to extract total RNA from the PBMCs, yielding at least 5.5 micrograms per sample. Naive CD45RAhigh/CD27high T cell percentages were measured by flow cytometry on a PBMC aliquot from every donor. This TCR was sampled from a woman aged 70 to 79 in good health. Recombination linked TRBV29-1 to TRBJ1-1; TRBD1 is possibly the D segment (6 matching bases). Sequencing was carried out using blood. The nucleotide sequence reads TGCAGCGTGTCCATGGACAGTCAAAAAGCTTTCTTT. This is translated as CSVSMDSQKAFF.